This TCR beta chain was captured by sequencing in a study of T cells after yellow fever vaccination. As for the study in general: Preparation of the low-cell-number fractions used SMART-Seq v4 Ultra Low Input. Study-wide points: The study noted that FACS-sorted repertoires could contain abundant clonotypes contaminating from the bulk population. Primary-vaccination clones mostly resurfaced post-booster (nearly 97% CD4, approximately 89% CD8).

Making TCR cDNA involved 5'RACE template switching, which added UMIs and a universal primer site. TCRdb re-called the 5' RACE reads through MiXCR, storing one row per CDR3 protein. The table includes about 300,000 distinct CDR3 sequences, about 4% detected once. This clonotype was recorded a few times. Its antigen is unknown. Germline lookup yields CDR1 SGHTA and CDR2 FQGNSA. V lost 2 bases and J 0 bases, leaving 7 bases between the germline ends. The CDR3 has 14 amino acids. The chain couples TRBV7-2 to TRBJ1-2, with D unresolved. The sample consisted of PBMCs, taken 5 days after the yellow fever booster vaccination. This clonotype was obtained from a man younger than 35 who received the YFV17D yellow fever vaccine. The CDR3 region has the DNA TGTGCCAGCAGCTTAAATGGGGCTAACTATGGCTACACCTTC. Protein sequence: CASSLNGANYGYTF.